This TCR beta chain was recovered during a study of type 1 and type 2 diabetes patients. Across the whole study: CD4+ or CD8+ T cells were positively selected from PBMCs with microbeads. General study results and limits: Highly-expanded CD4+ clones were few in type 2 diabetes, median one, more than 3.5% of reads.

This clonotype was counted between two and nine times. Its antigen is still unknown. Looked up from germline, CDR1 is LGHNT and CDR2 is FRNRAP. Trimming stripped 1 base from V and 5 bases from J, with 8 bases between. The CDR3 extends over 14 amino acids. Amplification started from genomic DNA. A primer set of 30 forward and 13 reverse primers amplified the CDR3. TCRdb passed the multiplex PCR reads through MiXCR, listing each CDR3 protein once. Among 250,000 or so distinct CDR3 sequences listed, roughly 48% were seen once. The chain couples TRBV12-5 to TRBJ2-2; D ambiguous. Specimen: peripheral blood mononuclear cells (PBMCs). The receptor was isolated from a man aged 18 to 35 with type 2 diabetes. The CDR3 is CASGLAIGTGELFF. The CDR3 DNA follows: TGTGCTAGTGGTTTGGCGATCGGGACCGGGGAGCTGTTTTTT.